This TCR beta chain was recorded in a study of T cells after somatic rescue of genetic block. Germline V lookup: CDR1 MNHEY, CDR2 SVGAGI. V lost 8 bases and J lost 6; bases outside the gene matches: 7. The CDR3 loop spans 14 amino acids. Measured with immunoSEQ multiplex PCR; TCRdb has only the in-frame clones, and not every one. The sample yields about 67,000 clones, around 90% seen once. Source material: peripheral blood mononuclear cells (PBMCs). V usage is TRBV6-5 and J usage is TRBJ2-1; 10 positions match TRBD1. The source is a middle-aged man. CDR3 nucleotides: TGTGCCAGCGGCCGGGACAGGGGTCTCAATGAGCAGTTCTTC. It yields the protein CASGRDRGLNEQFF.